A single sample gave rise to the 25 T cell receptor beta chains below, sequenced in a study of tissue T cells after allogeneic stem cell transplantation. Documented time point: mouse harvest day 7 after allogeneic transplant. Each mouse received 10^7 T-cell-depleted marrow cells plus 10^6 splenic CD5+ T cells by tail vein. Produced via immunoSEQ multiplex PCR; TCRdb's table is partial and in-frame only. The sample holds roughly 6,100 clones, 42% seen once. Specimen: skin. Every receptor here comes from a female BALB/c mouse given C57BL/6 T cells with graft-versus-host disease after an allogeneic hematopoietic cell transplant.

There are a few counts of this clone. The gene names here belong to mouse. The CDR3 end lies 1 residue beyond the end of the read and is filled in from the germline J gene. The rearrangement uses TRBV13-3 and TRBJ1-3, with 12 bases fitting TRBD1. Germline lookup yields CDR1 NNHDY and CDR2 SYVADS. Trimming took 2 bases from V and 4 from J; bases not matched to a gene: 4. The CDR3 has 16 residues. The sequenced CDR3 bases are TGTGCCAGCAGTGACGGGGACAGGGGGCGAGGAAATACGCTCTAT. Its translation: CASSDGDRGRGNTLY. The entire CDR3 reads CASSDGDRGRGNTLYF.

A note on this clone: Genes and germline come from the mouse. The CDR3 extends 1 residue past the end of the read, so its final part is completed from the germline J gene. The V call is TRBV17, the J call TRBJ2-4, with TRBD2 matching 11 bases. Looked up from germline, CDR1 is MNHDT and CDR2 is YYDKIL. The CDR3 extends over 16 amino acids. The V and J ends lost 2 bases and 1 base, in that order; junction bases with no gene match: 2. This chain's CDR3 is CASSRNWGGRQNTLYF. CDR3 bases read: TGTGCTAGCAGTAGAAACTGGGGGGGCCGTCAAAACACCTTGTAC.

This clone ranks as medium-sized. Any gene name here is a mouse gene name. The CDR3 protein is CGARTGYAEQFF. The CDR3 DNA, read in part, is TGTGGTGCTAGGACTGGCTATGCTGAGCAGTTC. The chain has TRBV20 and TRBJ2-1; the D gene is possibly TRBD2 (5 bases). Read sequence stops 1 residue before the CDR3 end, and the germline J gene provides the missing end. Germline values: CDR1 GFQATS, CDR2 STVNSAI. The CDR3 spans 12 residues. Trimming cost V 2 bases and J 3 bases, with 5 bases left between them.

This clone turned up a few times. Gene labels here are mouse ones. The CDR3 end is not reached by the read, which stops 1 residue before it; the germline J gene fills it in. The chain combines TRBV23 with TRBJ2-3; TRBD1 is the table's D call and was not checked against the DNA. CDR1 is KGHTA and CDR2 is FQNQQP in the germline V gene. This CDR3 is built from 15 residues. CDR3 sequence reads: CSSSQGTSSAETLYF. The DNA read from the CDR3 is TGCTCTAGCAGTCAAGGGACATCTAGTGCAGAAACGCTGTAT.

This clone was counted only a few times. Mouse names are used for the genes. The read halts 1 residue ahead of the CDR3 end, with the missing end drawn from the germline J gene. The gene calls are TRBV19 and TRBJ1-1; the D is unclear. Per the germline V gene, CDR1 is FNHDT and CDR2 is SITEND (reference sequence). The CDR3 has 15 residues. Trimming left V 2 bases short and J 1 base short, with 12 bases between. The sequenced CDR3 bases are TGTGCCAGCAGTATCGGCAGGCCTCTAAACACAGAAGTCTTC. It specifies CASSIGRPLNTEVF. The full CDR3 is CASSIGRPLNTEVFF.

About this clone itself: Gene names refer to mouse genes. The CDR3 extends 1 residue past the end of the read, so its final part is completed from the germline J gene. The chain has TRBV15 and TRBJ2-7; D possibly corresponds to TRBD1 (6 bases). The CDR3 sequence is 12 residues long. Germline CDR1 and CDR2: SGHND and FRSKSL. V was pared by 2 bases and J by 7 bases, with 9 bases between. CDR3 in amino acids: CASSLPGEEQYF. CDR3 DNA, as far as it was read: TGTGCCAGCAGTTTACCAGGGGAAGAACAGTAC.

This clone has more than one count but fewer than ten. Mouse names are used for the genes. The read is 1 residue too short to cover the CDR3 end, so that end is filled in from the germline J gene. The chain employs TRBV16 and TRBJ2-1; TRBD2 is a possible D gene (6 bases). The CDR3 is 13 residues long. The V and J ends lost 5 bases and 2 bases respectively, with 7 bases between them. CDR1 and CDR2 from the germline V gene are SGHSA and FRNQAP. The CDR3 is CASSRDYYAEQFF. The CDR3 bases that were read are TGTGCAAGCAGCCGGGACTACTATGCTGAGCAGTTC.

Regarding this clone: The gene symbols are mouse symbols. The read falls 1 residue short of the CDR3 end, and the missing part is taken from the germline J gene. The rearrangement uses TRBV26 and TRBJ1-1, with D unresolved. Trimming left V 4 bases short and J 0 bases short, with 6 bases between. The germline gives CDR1 KGHPV, CDR2 FQNQEV (reference sequence). The CDR3 is made up of 13 amino acids. CDR3 residues: CASSPRQNTEVFF. The DNA read from the CDR3 is TGTGCCAGCAGTCCCCGTCAGAACACAGAAGTCTTC.

In this sample, this clone turned up a few times. Any gene name here is a mouse gene name. The read ends 1 residue before the CDR3 terminus; that terminus is restored from the germline J gene. The chain uses TRBV26 and TRBJ2-3, with 9 positions matching TRBD1. Germline V lookup: CDR1 KGHPV, CDR2 FQNQEV (reference sequence). V trimming: 5 bases; J trimming: 0 bases; junction bases outside the gene matches: 3. CDR3 length equals 15 residues. The CDR3 loop reads CASSSGQGSAETLYF. The DNA read from the CDR3 is TGTGCCAGCAGTTCGGGACAGGGTAGTGCAGAAACGCTGTAT.

Remarks on this clone: Gene names refer to mouse genes. The CDR3 loop reads CASSDPGTYSGNTLYF. CDR3 DNA (partial): TGTGCCAGCAGTGATCCCGGGACATATTCTGGAAATACGCTCTAT. The chain joins TRBV13-1 to TRBJ1-3, with D possibly TRBD1 on 6 matching bases. The read gets to within 1 residue of the CDR3 end, and the germline J gene fills in the rest. This CDR3 comprises 16 residues. Germline V gene data show CDR1 as NSHNY and CDR2 as SYGAGN. Trimming took off 1 base at V and 0 bases at J, with 11 bases between the two ends.

In this sample, this clone turned up a few times. Gene names follow the mouse nomenclature. The sequence runs out 1 residue before the end of the CDR3; the remainder is reconstructed from the germline J gene. The V and J genes are TRBV5 and TRBJ2-5, with 12 bases fitting TRBD1. The CDR3 spans 14 residues. CDR1 is LGHNA, CDR2 YNLKQL, per germline (reference sequence). Losses at the gene ends were 5 bases for V and 7 bases for J; bases not matched to a gene: 4. The covered CDR3 bases are TGTGCCAGCAGCGCGGGACAGGGGGCCTACACCCAGTAC. It codes for CASSAGQGAYTQY. The CDR3 as a whole reads CASSAGQGAYTQYF.

On this clone: Gene names are mouse gene names. The CDR3 is cut off 1 residue early in the read; its end comes from the germline J gene. The J gene is TRBJ2-7, the V gene TRBV3; tentatively, D is TRBD1 or TRBD2 (6 bases each). The CDR3 covers 15 residues. The V and J ends lost 2 bases and 0 bases respectively, with 11 bases between them. From germline, CDR1 is SNHLY and CDR2 FYNGKV (reference sequence). CDR3 loop: CASSLLGASSYEQYF. The CDR3 bases that were read are TGTGCCAGCAGCTTATTGGGGGCGAGCTCCTATGAACAGTAC.

Remarks on this clone: Gene labels here are mouse ones. With the read ending 1 residue before the CDR3 end, the germline J gene is used to fill in that end. V usage is TRBV15 and J usage is TRBJ2-7; TRBD2 agrees at 9 bases. In germline, CDR1 is SGHND, CDR2 FRSKSL. The CDR3 is made up of 15 amino acids. With 5 bases clipped from V and 0 bases from J, the junction kept 5 bases outside the gene matches. CDR3 loop: CASSLGLGPSYEQYF. CDR3 DNA, as far as it was read: TGTGCCAGCAGTCTCGGACTGGGGCCCTCCTATGAACAGTAC. The complete variable domain, with remaining parts taken from reference TRBV15 and TRBJ2-7, reads DAGVTQTPRHEVAEKGQTIILKCEPVSGHNDLFWYRQTKIQGLELLSYFRSKSLMEDGGAFKDRFKAEMLNSSFSTLKIQPTEPKDSAVYLCASSLGLGPSYEQYFGPGTRLTVL.

A single count supports this clone. The genes and germline here are from mouse. The observed sequence ends 1 residue before the CDR3 terminus, with the missing tail filled in from the germline J gene. The J gene is TRBJ1-6, the V gene TRBV26; D is undetermined. Being an ORF, TRBJ1-6 has a function that is uncertain. Trimming pared 4 bases from V and 5 bases from J, leaving 6 bases between. This CDR3 comprises 13 residues. The germline gives CDR1 KGHPV, CDR2 FQNQEV (reference sequence). Incomplete CDR3 DNA: TGTGCCAGCAGTCCATCAAATAATTCGCCCCTCTAC. It yields the protein CASSPSNNSPLY. The entire CDR3 is CASSPSNNSPLYF.

This clone was seen more than once but under ten times. Gene names follow the mouse nomenclature. The read terminates 1 residue ahead of where the CDR3 ends, so the germline J gene completes it. The rearrangement joins TRBV12-2 to TRBJ2-7, with TRBD1 matching over 7 bases. Trimming removed 4 bases from V and 3 bases from J; junction bases left unmatched: 5. Germline lookup yields CDR1 SGHLS and CDR2 HYDKME. The CDR3 runs 13 residues. The CDR3 reads CASSPTGYYEQYF. The sequenced CDR3 bases are TGTGCCAGCTCCCCGACAGGGTACTATGAACAGTAC. The whole variable domain, filled in from reference TRBV12-2 and TRBJ2-7, reads NSGVVQSPRYIIKGKGERSILKCIPISGHLSVAWYQQTQGQELKFFIQHYDKMERDKGNLPSRFSVQQFDDYHSEMNMSALELEDSAVYFCASSPTGYYEQYFGPGTRLTVL.

This clone was seen only a few times. Gene names and germline refer to mouse. The CDR3 goes on 1 residue after the read ends, and that part is filled in from the germline J gene. This chain joins TRBV26 and TRBJ1-2, with a weak D call TRBD1 (6 bases). The germline gives CDR1 KGHPV, CDR2 FQNQEV (reference sequence). Trimming left V 4 bases short and J 9 bases short, with 9 bases between. CDR3 length equals 11 residues. The CDR3 here is CASSRDTNYTF. The covered CDR3 bases are TGTGCCAGCAGTCGGGACACCAACTACACC. The complete variable domain, with remaining parts taken from reference TRBV26 and TRBJ1-2, reads NSKVIQTPRYLVKGQGQKAKMRCIPEKGHPVVFWYQQNKNNEFKFLINFQNQEVLQQIDMTEKRFSAECPSNSPCSLEIQSSEAGDSALYLCASSRDTNYTFGSGTRLLVI.

This clone has more than one count but fewer than ten. The genes are named according to mouse. The read halts 1 residue ahead of the CDR3 end, with the missing end drawn from the germline J gene. This chain links TRBV3 with TRBJ2-1; D possibly uses TRBD1 or TRBD2 (5 bases each). Germline V gene data show CDR1 as SNHLY and CDR2 as FYNGKV (reference sequence). The CDR3 has 14 amino acids. Trimming took 0 bases from V and 2 from J, leaving 5 bases between them. CDR3 DNA (partial): TGTGCCAGCAGCTTAGCGGGGGACTATGCTGAGCAGTTC. Its translation is CASSLAGDYAEQF. The full CDR3 protein reads CASSLAGDYAEQFF.

As concerns this clone: Gene names denote mouse genes. The CDR3 protein is CGARDRSNTGQLYF. The covered CDR3 bases are TGTGGTGCTAGGGACAGGTCAAACACCGGGCAGCTCTAC. This chain connects TRBV20 to TRBJ2-2; D is undetermined. The read stops 1 residue short of the end of the CDR3; the missing end is completed from the germline J gene. Germline V gene lookup returns CDR1 GFQATS and CDR2 STVNSAI. V dropped 0 bases and J dropped 0 bases, with 5 bases sitting between them. The CDR3 runs 14 residues.

Note on this clone: The germline and genes are mouse ones. CDR3 bases read: TGTGCCAGCAGTCCCTCAGGGAACCAAGACACCCAGTAC. Its protein product is CASSPSGNQDTQY. The whole CDR3 reads CASSPSGNQDTQYF. This chain links TRBV26 with TRBJ2-5; tentatively, D is TRBD1 (5 bases). The sequenced fragment ends 1 residue before the CDR3 boundary, so the rest is inferred from the germline J gene. V shed 4 bases and J shed 0 bases, with 8 bases lying between them. Germline assignment: CDR1 KGHPV and CDR2 FQNQEV (reference sequence). The CDR3 totals 14 residues. Full variable domain (outside the CDR3, taken from reference TRBV26 and TRBJ2-5): NSKVIQTPRYLVKGQGQKAKMRCIPEKGHPVVFWYQQNKNNEFKFLINFQNQEVLQQIDMTEKRFSAECPSNSPCSLEIQSSEAGDSALYLCASSPSGNQDTQYFGPGTRLLVL.

With regard to this clone: Genes and germline come from the mouse. The CDR3 end falls 1 residue outside the read, so it is completed with the germline J gene. This chain connects TRBV4 to TRBJ2-5; 10 bases map to TRBD2. J lost 4 bases, V lost 4 bases, and 2 bases had no gene match. Per the germline V gene, CDR1 is LGHDT and CDR2 is YNNKQL (reference sequence). CDR3 length equals 14 residues. The covered CDR3 bases are TGTGCCAGCAGCTTACTGGGGGGGAAAGACACCCAGTAC. It is translated as CASSLLGGKDTQY. The entire CDR3 sequence reads CASSLLGGKDTQYF.

Concerning this clone: Mouse gene names apply. The observed sequence ends 1 residue before the CDR3 terminus, with the missing tail filled in from the germline J gene. The chain carries TRBV5 and TRBJ2-5; D gene unclear. The V end lost 1 base, the J end lost 6 bases, and 11 bases lay between the germline ends. Germline CDR1 and CDR2: LGHNA and YNLKQL (reference sequence). This CDR3 region has 14 residues. The CDR3 loop is CASSQGTVRDTQYF. The sequenced CDR3 bases are TGTGCCAGCAGCCAAGGGACGGTCCGTGACACCCAGTAC.

In this sample, this clone turned up a few times. Gene names are the mouse ones. The read stops 1 residue short of the end of the CDR3; the missing end is completed from the germline J gene. The gene calls are TRBV26 and TRBJ2-7; the D gene is possibly TRBD1 (6 bases). The V end was cut by 6 bases, the J end by 4 bases, with 13 bases between. Germline V lookup: CDR1 KGHPV, CDR2 FQNQEV (reference sequence). The CDR3 length is 13 residues. The CDR3 reads CASSPGTTYEQYF. The part of the CDR3 DNA that was read is TGTGCCAGCAGCCCCGGGACAACATATGAACAGTAC.

This clone turned up a few times. All gene names here are mouse names. The CDR3 goes on 1 residue after the read ends, and that part is filled in from the germline J gene. The V gene is TRBV26, the J gene TRBJ2-7; TRBD1 agrees at 8 bases. The ends lost 4 bases at V and 3 bases at J; junction bases unmatched: 5. This CDR3 has 14 residues. The germline CDR1 and CDR2 sequences are KGHPV and FQNQEV (reference sequence). The DNA read from the CDR3 is TGTGCCAGCAGTCCTCAGGGGGCTGTCTATGAACAGTAC. Protein product: CASSPQGAVYEQY. The CDR3 in its entirety is CASSPQGAVYEQYF.

On this clone: Gene names are the mouse ones. Sequencing ends 1 residue short of the CDR3 end; the germline J gene provides the rest. The chain joins TRBV1 to TRBJ1-1; possible D gene TRBD1, 5 bases. V lost 4 bases and J lost 0, with 6 bases in between. CDR1 is NSQYPW and CDR2 is LRSPGD in the germline V gene (reference sequence). The CDR3 extends over 13 amino acids. Partial CDR3 DNA: TGCACCTGCAGTGGGACATCAAACACAGAAGTCTTC. This translates into CTCSGTSNTEVF. The whole CDR3 region reads CTCSGTSNTEVFF. The full variable domain, in which reference TRBV1 and TRBJ1-1 provide the parts outside the CDR3, is VTLLEQNPRWRLVPRGQAVNLRCILKNSQYPWMSWYQQDLQKQLQWLFTLRSPGDKEVKSLPGADYLATRVTDTELRLQVANMSQGRTLYCTCSGTSNTEVFFGKGTRLTVV.

For this clone: Germline and genes: mouse. Read data end 1 residue before the CDR3 end; the end is taken from the germline J gene. V gene TRBV13-3 combines with J gene TRBJ2-2; D is undetermined. CDR1 is NNHDY, CDR2 SYVADS, per germline. V was shortened by 2 bases and J by 0 bases, with 2 bases between the two germline ends. The CDR3 has 13 amino acids. The chain's CDR3 is CASSEPNTGQLYF. The CDR3 DNA, read in part, is TGTGCCAGCAGTGAACCAAACACCGGGCAGCTCTAC.